Shown below are 2 T cell receptor beta chains from a single sample sequenced in a study of cytomegalovirus exposure and HLA in healthy donors. Measured with immunoSEQ multiplex PCR; TCRdb has only the in-frame clones, and not every one. Of roughly 140,000 clones listed, roughly nine tenths are singletons. Specimen: PBMCs. The source is a woman aged 18 to 35 in good health and CMV-seropositive.

The rearrangement links TRBV5-1 to TRBJ2-7, with TRBD1 identical over 9 bases. Germline trimming cut 4 bases from V and 1 base from J; bases unmatched to any gene: 15. Germline V gives CDR1 SGHRS, CDR2 YFSETQ. There are 18 residues in the CDR3. The CDR3 DNA sequence: TGCGCCAGCAGCGAGGCCCAGACAGGGGGATTGGGGTCCTACGAGCAGTACTTC. Translating it yields CASSEAQTGGLGSYEQYF.

As regards this clone: The junction departs from the called germline gene at one end, perhaps through a read error. The chain has TRBV6-1 and TRBJ2-6; D gene uncertain. Per germline, CDR1 MNHNS and CDR2 SASEGT. This CDR3 has 15 amino acids. CDR3: CASSEVVSGANVLTF. CDR3 bases: TGTGCCAGCAGCGAAGTTGTATCTGGGGCCAACGTCCTGACTTTC.